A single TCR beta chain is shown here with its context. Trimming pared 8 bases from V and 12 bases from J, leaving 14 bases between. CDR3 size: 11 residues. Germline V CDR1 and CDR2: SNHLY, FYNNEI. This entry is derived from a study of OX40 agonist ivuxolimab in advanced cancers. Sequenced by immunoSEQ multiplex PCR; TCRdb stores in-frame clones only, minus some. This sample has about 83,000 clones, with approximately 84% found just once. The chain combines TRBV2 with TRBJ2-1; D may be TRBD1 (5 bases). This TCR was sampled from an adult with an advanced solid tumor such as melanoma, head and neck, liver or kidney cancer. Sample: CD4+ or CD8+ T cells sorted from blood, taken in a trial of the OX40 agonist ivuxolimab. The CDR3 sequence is CASRAGSVQFF. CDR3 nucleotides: TGTGCCAGCCGTGCAGGGTCGGTGCAGTTCTTC.